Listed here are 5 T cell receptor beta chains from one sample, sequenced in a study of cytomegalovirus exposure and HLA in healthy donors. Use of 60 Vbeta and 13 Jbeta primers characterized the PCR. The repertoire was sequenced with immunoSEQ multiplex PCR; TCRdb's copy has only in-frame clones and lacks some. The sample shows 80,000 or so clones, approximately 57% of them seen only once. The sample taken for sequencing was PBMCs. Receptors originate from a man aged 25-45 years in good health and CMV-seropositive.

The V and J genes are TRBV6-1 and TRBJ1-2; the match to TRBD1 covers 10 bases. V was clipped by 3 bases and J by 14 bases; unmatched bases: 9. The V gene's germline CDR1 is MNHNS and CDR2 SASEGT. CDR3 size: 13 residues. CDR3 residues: CASSELTGGSQTF. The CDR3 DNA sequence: TGTGCCAGCAGTGAGCTGACAGGGGGCTCTCAAACCTTC.

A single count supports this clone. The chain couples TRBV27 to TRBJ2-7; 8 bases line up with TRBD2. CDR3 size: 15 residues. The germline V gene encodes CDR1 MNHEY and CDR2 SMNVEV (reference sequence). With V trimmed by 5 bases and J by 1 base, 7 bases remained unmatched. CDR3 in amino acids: CASSPRGGGSYEQYF. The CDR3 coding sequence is TGTGCCAGCAGTCCCCGGGGGGGAGGTTCCTACGAGCAGTACTTC.

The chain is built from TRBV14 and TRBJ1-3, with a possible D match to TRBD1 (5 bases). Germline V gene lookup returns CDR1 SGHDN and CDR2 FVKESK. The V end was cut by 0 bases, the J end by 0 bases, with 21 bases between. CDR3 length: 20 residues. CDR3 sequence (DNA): TGTGCCAGCAGCCAAGAAGTAGGGGTGCCCCATCTGAGCTCTGGAAACACCATATATTTT. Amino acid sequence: CASSQEVGVPHLSSGNTIYF.

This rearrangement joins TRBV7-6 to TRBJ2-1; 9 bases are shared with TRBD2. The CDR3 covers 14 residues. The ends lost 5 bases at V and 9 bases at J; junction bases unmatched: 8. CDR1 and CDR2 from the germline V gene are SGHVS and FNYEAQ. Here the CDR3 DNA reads TGTGCCAGCAGCCTTAGCGGGGGAGGTGGTGAGCAGTTCTTC. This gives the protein CASSLSGGGGEQFF.

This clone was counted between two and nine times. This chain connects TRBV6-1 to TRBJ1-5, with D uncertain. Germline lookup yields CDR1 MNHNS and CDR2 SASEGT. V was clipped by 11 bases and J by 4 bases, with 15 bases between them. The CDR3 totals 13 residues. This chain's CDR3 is CAGAREGNQPQHF. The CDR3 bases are TGTGCCGGCGCCCGAGAGGGAAATCAGCCCCAGCATTTT.